This T cell receptor (beta chain) was sequenced during a study of blood T cell repertoires in COVID-19. This CDR3 spans 16 amino acids. Trimming stripped 11 bases from V and 6 bases from J, with 26 bases between. Looked up from germline, CDR1 is SNHLY and CDR2 is FYNNEI. Method: immunoSEQ multiplex PCR; TCRdb's copy keeps in-frame clones and lacks some. The table includes approximately 160,000 clones, roughly 84% detected once. The source of this sequence is a man aged 50 to 59 with active or convalescent COVID-19. The sequencing sample was made of peripheral blood. The V and J genes are TRBV2 and TRBJ1-5; D may be TRBD1 (5 bases). The CDR3 DNA follows: TGTGCCCTCAGTGAAGTTGGGGGGGGGTCATTTCAGCCCCAGCATTTT. Translating it yields CALSEVGGGSFQPQHF. Using reference TRBV2 and TRBJ1-5 for the parts outside the CDR3, the full variable domain is EPEVTQTPSHQVTQMGQEVILRCVPISNHLYFYWYRQILGQKVEFLVSFYNNEISEKSEIFDDQFSVERPDGSNFTLKIRSTKLEDSAMYFCALSEVGGGSFQPQHFGDGTRLSIL.